The source of this T cell receptor (beta chain) is a study of cytomegalovirus exposure and HLA in healthy donors. Study results and caveats: At a 0.05 false discovery rate, a later analysis found 16,951 TCR beta sequences to be associated with HLA alleles. A prior analysis recorded that most TCR beta V segments were productive about 90% or about 30% of the time. TCR beta sequences reportedly predicted most subjects' HLA-A and HLA-B alleles accurately. Likely technical artifact: a cluster of highly shared sequence variants.

Primers: 60 Vbeta forward and 13 Jbeta reverse. The method was immunoSEQ multiplex PCR; TCRdb's version includes in-frame clones alone and lacks a portion of them. The table includes about 110,000 clones, approximately 83% detected once. In regard to this clone: Its antigen is not identified.

Germline V gene lookup returns CDR1 PRHDT and CDR2 FYEKMQ (reference sequence). CDR3 size: 15 residues. The V end was cut by 0 bases, the J end by 3 bases, with 11 bases between. Sequencing was done on a sample of PBMCs. The chain joins TRBV13 to TRBJ1-1, with a possible D match to TRBD1 (6 bases). The sequence was obtained from a man aged 40-49 years in good health and CMV-seronegative. CDR3 sequence: CASSLGQGLHTEAFF. The CDR3 bases are TGTGCCAGCAGCTTAGGACAGGGATTACACACTGAAGCTTTCTTT.